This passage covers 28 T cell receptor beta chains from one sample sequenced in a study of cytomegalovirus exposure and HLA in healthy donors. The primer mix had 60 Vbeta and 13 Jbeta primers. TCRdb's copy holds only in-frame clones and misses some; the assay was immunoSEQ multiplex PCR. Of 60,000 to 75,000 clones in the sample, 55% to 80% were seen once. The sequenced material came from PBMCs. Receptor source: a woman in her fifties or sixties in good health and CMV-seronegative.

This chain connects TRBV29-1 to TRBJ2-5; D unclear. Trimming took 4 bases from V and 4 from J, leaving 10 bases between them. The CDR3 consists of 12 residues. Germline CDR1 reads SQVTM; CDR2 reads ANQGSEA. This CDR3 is CSVVPLGETQYF. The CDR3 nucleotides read TGCAGCGTTGTCCCCCTAGGAGAGACCCAGTACTTC.

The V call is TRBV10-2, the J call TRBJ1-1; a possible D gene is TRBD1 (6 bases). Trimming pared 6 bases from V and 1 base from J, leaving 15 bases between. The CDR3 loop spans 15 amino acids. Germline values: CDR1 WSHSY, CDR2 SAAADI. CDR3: CASSPTGQKNTEAFF. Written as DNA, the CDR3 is TGCGCCAGCAGCCCCACAGGACAGAAGAACACTGAAGCTTTCTTT.

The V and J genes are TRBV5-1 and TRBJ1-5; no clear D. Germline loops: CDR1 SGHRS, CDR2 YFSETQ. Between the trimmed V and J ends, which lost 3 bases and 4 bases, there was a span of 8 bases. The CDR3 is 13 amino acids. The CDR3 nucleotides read TGCGCCAGCAGCTGGGAGCCGAATCAGCCCCAGCATTTT. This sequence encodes CASSWEPNQPQHF.

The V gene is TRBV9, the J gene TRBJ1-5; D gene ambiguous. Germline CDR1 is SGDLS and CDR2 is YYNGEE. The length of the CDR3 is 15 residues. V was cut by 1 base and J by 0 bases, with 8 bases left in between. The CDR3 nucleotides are TGTGCCAGCAGCGTAACGGGGAATAGCAATCAGCCCCAGCATTTT. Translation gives CASSVTGNSNQPQHF.

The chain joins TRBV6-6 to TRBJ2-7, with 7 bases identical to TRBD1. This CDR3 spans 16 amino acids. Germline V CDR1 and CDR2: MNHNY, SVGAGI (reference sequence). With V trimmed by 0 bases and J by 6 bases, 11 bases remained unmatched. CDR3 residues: CASSYSGKTGRGEQYF. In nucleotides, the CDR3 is TGTGCCAGCAGTTACTCGGGAAAGACAGGGCGCGGCGAGCAGTACTTC.

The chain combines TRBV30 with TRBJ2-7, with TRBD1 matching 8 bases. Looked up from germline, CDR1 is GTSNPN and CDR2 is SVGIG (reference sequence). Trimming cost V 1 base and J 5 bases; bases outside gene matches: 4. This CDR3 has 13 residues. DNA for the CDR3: TGTGCCTGGAGTGGACAGGGGAACCACGAGCAGTACTTC. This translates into CAWSGQGNHEQYF. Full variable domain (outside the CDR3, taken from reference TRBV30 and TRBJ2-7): SQTIHQWPATLVQPVGSPLSLECTVEGTSNPNLYWYRQAAGRGLQLLFYSVGIGQISSEVPQNLSASRPQDRQFILSSKKLLLSDSGFYLCAWSGQGNHEQYFGPGTRLTVT.

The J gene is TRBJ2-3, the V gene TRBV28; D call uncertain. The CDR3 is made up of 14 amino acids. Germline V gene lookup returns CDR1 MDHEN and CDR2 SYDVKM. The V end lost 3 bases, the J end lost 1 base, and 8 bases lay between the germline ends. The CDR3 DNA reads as TGTGCCAGCAGTTTCGTTGCGGGCACAGATACGCAGTATTTT. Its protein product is CASSFVAGTDTQYF.

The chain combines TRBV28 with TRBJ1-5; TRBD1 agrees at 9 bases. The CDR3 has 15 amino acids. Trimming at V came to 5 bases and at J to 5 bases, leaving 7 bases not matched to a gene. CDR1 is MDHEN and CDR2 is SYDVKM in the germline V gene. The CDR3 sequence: CASSLTGGGYQPQHF. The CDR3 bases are TGTGCCAGCAGTCTTACAGGGGGCGGGTATCAGCCCCAGCATTTT.

The CDR3 region has the DNA TGTGCCAGCATCGACTGGGCGAACACCGGGGAGCTGTTTTTT. Translation: CASIDWANTGELFF. J is TRBJ2-2 and V is TRBV6-5; D is uncertain. The germline V and J ends were trimmed by 7 bases and 0 bases, with 9 bases remaining between them. Germline assignment: CDR1 MNHEY and CDR2 SVGAGI. This CDR3 is built from 14 residues.

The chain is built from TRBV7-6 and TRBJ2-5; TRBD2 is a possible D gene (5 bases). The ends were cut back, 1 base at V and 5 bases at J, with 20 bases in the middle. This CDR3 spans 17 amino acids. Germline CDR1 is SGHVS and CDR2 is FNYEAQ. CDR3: CASSLVFTGNPPETQYF. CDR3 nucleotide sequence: TGTGCCAGCAGCTTAGTCTTCACGGGGAACCCTCCTGAGACCCAGTACTTC.

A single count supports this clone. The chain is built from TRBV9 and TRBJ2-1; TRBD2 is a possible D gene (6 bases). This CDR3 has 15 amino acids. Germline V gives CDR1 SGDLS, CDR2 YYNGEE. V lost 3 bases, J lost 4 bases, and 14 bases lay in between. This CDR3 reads CASSDTGAIYNEQFF. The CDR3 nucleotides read TGTGCCAGCAGCGATACGGGAGCGATTTACAATGAGCAGTTCTTC.

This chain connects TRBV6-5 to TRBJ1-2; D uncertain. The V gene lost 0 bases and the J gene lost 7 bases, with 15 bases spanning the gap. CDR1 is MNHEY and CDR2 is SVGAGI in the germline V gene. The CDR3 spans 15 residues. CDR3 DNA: TGTGCCAGCAGTTACTCAGGGCTCCGGAGGCGTGGCTACACCTTC. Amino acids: CASSYSGLRRRGYTF.

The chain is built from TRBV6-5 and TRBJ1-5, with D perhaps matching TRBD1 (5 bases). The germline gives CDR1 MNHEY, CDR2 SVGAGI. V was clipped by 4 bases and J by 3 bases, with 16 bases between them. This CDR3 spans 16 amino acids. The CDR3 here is CASSSTTGHLNQPQHF. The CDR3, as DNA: TGTGCCAGCAGTTCCACGACCGGACACCTCAATCAGCCCCAGCATTTT.

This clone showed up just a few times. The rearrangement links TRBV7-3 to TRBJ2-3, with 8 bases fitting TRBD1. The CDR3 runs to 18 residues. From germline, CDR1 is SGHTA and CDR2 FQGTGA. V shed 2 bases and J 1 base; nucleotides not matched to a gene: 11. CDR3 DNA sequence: TGTGCCAGCAGCTTAGGGCAGGGGGCCCCAGAGCGCACAGATACGCAGTATTTT. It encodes CASSLGQGAPERTDTQYF.

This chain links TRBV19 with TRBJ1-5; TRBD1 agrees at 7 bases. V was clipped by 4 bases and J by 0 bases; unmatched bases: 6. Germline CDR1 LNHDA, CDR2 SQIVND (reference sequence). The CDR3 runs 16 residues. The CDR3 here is CASSTNRGISNQPQHF. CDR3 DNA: TGTGCCAGTAGTACGAACAGGGGAATTAGCAATCAGCCCCAGCATTTT.

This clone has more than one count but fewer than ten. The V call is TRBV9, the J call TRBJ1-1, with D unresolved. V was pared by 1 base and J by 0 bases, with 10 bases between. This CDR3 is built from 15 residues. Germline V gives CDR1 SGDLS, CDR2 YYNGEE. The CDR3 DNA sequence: TGTGCCAGCAGCGTAAATCCGTTTATGAACACTGAAGCTTTCTTT. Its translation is CASSVNPFMNTEAFF. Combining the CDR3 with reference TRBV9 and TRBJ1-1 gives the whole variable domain DSGVTQTPKHLITATGQRVTLRCSPRSGDLSVYWYQQSLDQGLQFLIQYYNGEERAKGNILERFSAQQFPDLHSELNLSSLELGDSALYFCASSVNPFMNTEAFFGQGTRLTVV.

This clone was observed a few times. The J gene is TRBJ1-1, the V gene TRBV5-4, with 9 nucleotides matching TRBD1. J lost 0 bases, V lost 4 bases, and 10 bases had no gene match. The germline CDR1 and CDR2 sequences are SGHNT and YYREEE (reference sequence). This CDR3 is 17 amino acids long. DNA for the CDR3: TGTGCCAGCAGCACCGACCGGGACAGGGCCTTGAACACTGAAGCTTTCTTT. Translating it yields CASSTDRDRALNTEAFF.

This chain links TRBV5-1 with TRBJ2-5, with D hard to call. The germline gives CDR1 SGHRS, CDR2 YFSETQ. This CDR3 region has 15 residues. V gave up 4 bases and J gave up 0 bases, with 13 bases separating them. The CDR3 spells CASSQLAGNQETQYF. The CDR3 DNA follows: TGCGCCAGCAGCCAACTGGCAGGTAACCAAGAGACCCAGTACTTC.

The CDR3 nucleotides read TGTGCCAGCAGCCAACTAGCGGGAGTGGGGTTGGAGACCCAGTACTTC. This translates into CASSQLAGVGLETQYF. The genes are TRBV4-2 and TRBJ2-5, with TRBD2 matching over 10 bases. V gave up 2 bases and J gave up 5 bases; unmatched junction bases: 8. Germline CDR1 LGHNA, CDR2 YNFKEQ. The CDR3 loop spans 16 amino acids.

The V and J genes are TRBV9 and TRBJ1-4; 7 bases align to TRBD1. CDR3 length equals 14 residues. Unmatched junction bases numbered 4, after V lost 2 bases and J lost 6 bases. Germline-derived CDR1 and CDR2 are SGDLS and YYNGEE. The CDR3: CASSVGQGDEKLFF. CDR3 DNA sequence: TGTGCCAGCAGCGTCGGTCAGGGGGATGAAAAACTGTTTTTT. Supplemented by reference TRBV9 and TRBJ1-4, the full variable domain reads DSGVTQTPKHLITATGQRVTLRCSPRSGDLSVYWYQQSLDQGLQFLIQYYNGEERAKGNILERFSAQQFPDLHSELNLSSLELGDSALYFCASSVGQGDEKLFFGSGTQLSVL.

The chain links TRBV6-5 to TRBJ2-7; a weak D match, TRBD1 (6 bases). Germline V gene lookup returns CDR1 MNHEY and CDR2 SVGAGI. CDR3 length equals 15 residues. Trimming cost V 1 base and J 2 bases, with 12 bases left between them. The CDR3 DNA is TGTGCCAGCAGTTACTTGGCAGGGGTAACCTACGAGCAGTACTTC. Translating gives CASSYLAGVTYEQYF.

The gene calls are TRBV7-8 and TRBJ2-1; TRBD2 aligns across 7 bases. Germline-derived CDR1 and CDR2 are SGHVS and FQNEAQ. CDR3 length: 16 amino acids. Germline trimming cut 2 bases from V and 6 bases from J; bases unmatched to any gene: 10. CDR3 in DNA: TGTGCCAGCAGCTTACGCGGAGGACTAGTTGGCAATGAGCAGTTCTTC. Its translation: CASSLRGGLVGNEQFF.

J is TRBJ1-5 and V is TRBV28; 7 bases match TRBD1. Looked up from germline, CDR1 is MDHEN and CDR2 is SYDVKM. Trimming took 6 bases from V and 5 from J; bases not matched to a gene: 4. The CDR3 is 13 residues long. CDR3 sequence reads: CASRGTDDQPQHF. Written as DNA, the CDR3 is TGTGCCAGCAGAGGGACAGACGATCAGCCCCAGCATTTT.

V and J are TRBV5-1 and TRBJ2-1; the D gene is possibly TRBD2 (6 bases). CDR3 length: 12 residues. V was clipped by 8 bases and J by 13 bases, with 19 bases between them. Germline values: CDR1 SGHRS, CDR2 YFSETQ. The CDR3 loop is CASLERSGTQFF. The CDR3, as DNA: TGCGCCAGTCTTGAGAGGTCTGGGACTCAGTTCTTC.

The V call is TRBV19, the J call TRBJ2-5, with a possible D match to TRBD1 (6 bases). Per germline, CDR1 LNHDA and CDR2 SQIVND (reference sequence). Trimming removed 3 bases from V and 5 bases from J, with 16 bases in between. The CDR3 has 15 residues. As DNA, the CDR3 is TGTGCCAGTAGTATTCTGAGGGGGTCGGGGGAGACCCAGTACTTC. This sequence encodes CASSILRGSGETQYF.

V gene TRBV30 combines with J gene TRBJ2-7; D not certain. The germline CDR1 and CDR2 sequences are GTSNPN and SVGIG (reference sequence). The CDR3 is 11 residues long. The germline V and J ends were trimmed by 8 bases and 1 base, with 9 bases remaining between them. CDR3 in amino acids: CAVDGSYEQYF. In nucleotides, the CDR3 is TGTGCCGTCGACGGGTCCTACGAGCAGTACTTC. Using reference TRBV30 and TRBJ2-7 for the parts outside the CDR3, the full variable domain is SQTIHQWPATLVQPVGSPLSLECTVEGTSNPNLYWYRQAAGRGLQLLFYSVGIGQISSEVPQNLSASRPQDRQFILSSKKLLLSDSGFYLCAVDGSYEQYFGPGTRLTVT.

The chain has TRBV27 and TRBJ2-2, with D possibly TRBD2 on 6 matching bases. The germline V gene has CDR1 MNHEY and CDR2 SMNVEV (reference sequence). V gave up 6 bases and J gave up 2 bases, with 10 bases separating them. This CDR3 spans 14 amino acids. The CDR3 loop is CASRAGINTGELFF. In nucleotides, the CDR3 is TGTGCCAGCAGGGCGGGGATCAACACCGGGGAGCTGTTTTTT.

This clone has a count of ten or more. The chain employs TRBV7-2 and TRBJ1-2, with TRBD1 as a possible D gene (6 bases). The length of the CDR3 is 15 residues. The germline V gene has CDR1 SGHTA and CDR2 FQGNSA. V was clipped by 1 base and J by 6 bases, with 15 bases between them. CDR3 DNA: TGTGCCAGCAGCTTAGGGCAGGGGAGTGAGGATGGCTACACCTTC. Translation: CASSLGQGSEDGYTF.